This TCR beta chain derives from a study of shared clonotypes between healthy human individuals. Study-wide results and caveats: Estimated richness values were generally larger in naive subsets than in memory subsets. Although depth was large, rarefaction showed that sequencing of the sorted subsets was incomplete.

The germline gives CDR1 SGHNT, CDR2 YYREEE (reference sequence). This CDR3 spans 16 amino acids. After removal of 0 bases from V and 4 bases from J, the junction contained 6 bases not matched to a gene. In the authors' methods: There were no quality scores in the junction-only immunoSEQ sequences, so filtering differed. Assay used: immunoSEQ multiplex PCR; TCRdb lists only in-frame clones, some missing. The DNA was the basis for D and trimming; V, J and clone size are from that table. The table records some 2,500,000 clones, 90% to 95% of them present only once. The authors divided CD4+ cells into CD45RA+ naive and CD45RA-negative memory subsets. As concerns this clone: Its cognate antigen is unknown.

This chain uses TRBV5-4 with TRBJ2-1; 8 bases agree with TRBD2. This receptor was taken from a man younger than 35 in good health. Some clones in this sample may be carry-over from other donors' samples. The sequenced sample consisted of naive CD4+ T cells from PBMCs. Subset of the sample: CD45RA+ positively selected. The CDR3 DNA is TGTGCCAGCAGCTTGGAGGGACTAGTGGGGTACAATGAGCAGTTCTTC. The encoded protein is CASSLEGLVGYNEQFF.